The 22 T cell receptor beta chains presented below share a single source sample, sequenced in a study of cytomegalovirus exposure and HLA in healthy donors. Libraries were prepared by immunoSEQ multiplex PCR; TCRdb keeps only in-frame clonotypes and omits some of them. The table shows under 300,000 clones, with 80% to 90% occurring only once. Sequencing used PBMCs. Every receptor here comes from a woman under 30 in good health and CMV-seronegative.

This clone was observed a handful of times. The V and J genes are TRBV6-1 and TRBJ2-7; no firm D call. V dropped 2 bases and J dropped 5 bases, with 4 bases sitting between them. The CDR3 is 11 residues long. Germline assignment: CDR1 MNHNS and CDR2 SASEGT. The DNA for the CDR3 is TGTGCCAGCAGTGAAACTCACGAGCAGTACTTC. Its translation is CASSETHEQYF.

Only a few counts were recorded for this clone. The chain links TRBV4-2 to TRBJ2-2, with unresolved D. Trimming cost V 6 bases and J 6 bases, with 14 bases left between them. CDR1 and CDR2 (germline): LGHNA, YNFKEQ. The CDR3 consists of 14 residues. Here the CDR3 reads CASSAIANPGELFF. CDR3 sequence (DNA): TGTGCCAGCAGTGCAATTGCGAATCCCGGGGAGCTGTTTTTT.

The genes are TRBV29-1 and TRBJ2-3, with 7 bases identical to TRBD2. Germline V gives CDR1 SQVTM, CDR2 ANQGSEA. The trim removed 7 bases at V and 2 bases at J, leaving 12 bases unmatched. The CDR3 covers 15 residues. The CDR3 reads CSAALLSGDTDTQYF. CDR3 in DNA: TGCAGCGCCGCCTTATTGAGCGGGGACACAGATACGCAGTATTTT.

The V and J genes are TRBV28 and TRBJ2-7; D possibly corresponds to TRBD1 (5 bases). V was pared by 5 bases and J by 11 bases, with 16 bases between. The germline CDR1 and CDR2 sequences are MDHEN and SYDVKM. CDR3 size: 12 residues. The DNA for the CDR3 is TGTGCCAGCAGTCCTGACAGCGTGGTTGAGTACTTC. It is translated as CASSPDSVVEYF. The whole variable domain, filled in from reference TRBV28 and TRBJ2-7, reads DVKVTQSSRYLVKRTGEKVFLECVQDMDHENMFWYRQDPGLGLRLIYFSYDVKMKEKGDIPEGYSVSREKKERFSLILESASTNQTSMYLCASSPDSVVEYFGPGTRLTVT.

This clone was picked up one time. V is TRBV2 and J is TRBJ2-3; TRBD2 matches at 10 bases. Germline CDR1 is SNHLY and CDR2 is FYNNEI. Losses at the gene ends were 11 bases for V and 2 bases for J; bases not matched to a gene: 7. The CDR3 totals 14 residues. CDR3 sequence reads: CAGLAGEYTDTQYF. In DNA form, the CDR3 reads TGTGCCGGGCTAGCGGGGGAATACACAGATACGCAGTATTTT.

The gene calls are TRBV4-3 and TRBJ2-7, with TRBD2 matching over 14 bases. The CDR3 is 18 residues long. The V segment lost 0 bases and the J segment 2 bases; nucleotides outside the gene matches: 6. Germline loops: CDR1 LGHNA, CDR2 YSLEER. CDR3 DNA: TGCGCCAGCAGCCAAGAAGGGACTAGCGGGGGACCCGCCTACGAGCAGTACTTC. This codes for CASSQEGTSGGPAYEQYF.

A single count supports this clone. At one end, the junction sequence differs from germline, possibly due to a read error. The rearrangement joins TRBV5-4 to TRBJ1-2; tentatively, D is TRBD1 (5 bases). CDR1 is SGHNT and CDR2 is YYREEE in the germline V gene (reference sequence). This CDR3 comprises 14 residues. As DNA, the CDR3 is TGTGCCAGCACCTTGGGGGGGGGTAGCTATGGCTACACCTTC. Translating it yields CASTLGGGSYGYTF.

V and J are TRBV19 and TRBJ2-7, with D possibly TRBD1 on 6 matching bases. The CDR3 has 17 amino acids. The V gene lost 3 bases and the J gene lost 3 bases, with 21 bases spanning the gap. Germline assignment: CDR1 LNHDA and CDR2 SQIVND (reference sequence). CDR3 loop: CASSMGIRGDRYYEQYF. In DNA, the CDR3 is TGTGCCAGTAGTATGGGGATCAGGGGAGATCGGTACTACGAGCAGTACTTC.

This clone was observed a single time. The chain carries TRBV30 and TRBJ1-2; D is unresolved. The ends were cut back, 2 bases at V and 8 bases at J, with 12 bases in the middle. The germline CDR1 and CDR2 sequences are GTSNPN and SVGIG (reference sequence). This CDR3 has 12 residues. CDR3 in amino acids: CAWSLPRGGYTF. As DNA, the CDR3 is TGTGCCTGGAGTCTCCCCAGAGGGGGCTACACCTTC.

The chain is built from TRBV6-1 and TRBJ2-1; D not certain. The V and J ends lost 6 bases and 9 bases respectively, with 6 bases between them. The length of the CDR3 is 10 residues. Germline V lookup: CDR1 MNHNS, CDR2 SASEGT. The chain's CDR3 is CASRLVEQFF. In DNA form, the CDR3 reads TGTGCCAGCAGACTGGTTGAGCAGTTCTTC.

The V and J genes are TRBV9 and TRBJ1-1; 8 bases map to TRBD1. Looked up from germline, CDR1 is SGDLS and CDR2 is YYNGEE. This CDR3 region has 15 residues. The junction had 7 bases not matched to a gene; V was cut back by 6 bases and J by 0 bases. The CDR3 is CASTGRQGMNTEAFF. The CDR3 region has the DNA TGTGCCAGCACTGGTAGACAGGGGATGAACACTGAAGCTTTCTTT.

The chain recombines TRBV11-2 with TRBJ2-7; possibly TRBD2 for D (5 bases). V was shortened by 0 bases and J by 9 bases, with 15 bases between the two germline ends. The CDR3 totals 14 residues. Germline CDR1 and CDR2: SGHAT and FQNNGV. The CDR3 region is CASSLDLGPRGQYF. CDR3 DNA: TGTGCCAGCAGCTTAGATCTAGGGCCACGGGGGCAGTACTTC. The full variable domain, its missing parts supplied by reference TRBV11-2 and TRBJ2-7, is EAGVAQSPRYKIIEKRQSVAFWCNPISGHATLYWYQQILGQGPKLLIQFQNNGVVDDSQLPKDRFSAERLKGVDSTLKIQPAKLEDSAVYLCASSLDLGPRGQYFGPGTRLTVT.

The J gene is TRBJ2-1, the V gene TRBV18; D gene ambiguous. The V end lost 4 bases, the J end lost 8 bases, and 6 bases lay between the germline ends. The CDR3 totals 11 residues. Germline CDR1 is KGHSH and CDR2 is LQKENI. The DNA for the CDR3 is TGTGCCAGCTCACTCAGCGATGAGCAGTTCTTC. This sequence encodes CASSLSDEQFF.

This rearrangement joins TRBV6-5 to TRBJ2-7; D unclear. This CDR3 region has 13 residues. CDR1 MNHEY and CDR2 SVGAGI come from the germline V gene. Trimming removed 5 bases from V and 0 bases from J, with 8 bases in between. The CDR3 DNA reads TGTGCCAGCAGTACCAGGAACTCCTACGAGCAGTACTTC. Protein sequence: CASSTRNSYEQYF.

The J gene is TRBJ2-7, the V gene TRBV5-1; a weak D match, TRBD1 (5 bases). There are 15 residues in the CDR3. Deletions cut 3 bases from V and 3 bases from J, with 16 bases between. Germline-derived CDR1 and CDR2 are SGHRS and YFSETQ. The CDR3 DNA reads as TGCGCCAGCAGCTGGACATCACAAAAGGTCTACGAGCAGTACTTC. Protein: CASSWTSQKVYEQYF.

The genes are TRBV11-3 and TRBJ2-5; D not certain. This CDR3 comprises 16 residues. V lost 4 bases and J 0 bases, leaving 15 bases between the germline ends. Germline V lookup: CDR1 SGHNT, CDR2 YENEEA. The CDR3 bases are TGTGCCAGCAGCTCACCCCGGGTAGACTACCAAGAGACCCAGTACTTC. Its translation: CASSSPRVDYQETQYF.

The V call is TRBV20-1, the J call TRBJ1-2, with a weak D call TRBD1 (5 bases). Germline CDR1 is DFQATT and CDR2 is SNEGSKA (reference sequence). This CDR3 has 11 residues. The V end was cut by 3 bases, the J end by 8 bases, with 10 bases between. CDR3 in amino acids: CSASRAGGYTF. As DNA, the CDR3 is TGCAGTGCTAGCAGGGCAGGGGGCTACACCTTC.

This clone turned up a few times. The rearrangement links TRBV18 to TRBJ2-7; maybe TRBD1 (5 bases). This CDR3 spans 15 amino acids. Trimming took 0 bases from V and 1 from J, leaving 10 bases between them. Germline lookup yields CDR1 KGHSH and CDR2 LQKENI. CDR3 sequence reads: CASSPPSAGSYEQYF. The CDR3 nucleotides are TGTGCCAGCTCACCACCATCTGCAGGGTCCTACGAGCAGTACTTC.

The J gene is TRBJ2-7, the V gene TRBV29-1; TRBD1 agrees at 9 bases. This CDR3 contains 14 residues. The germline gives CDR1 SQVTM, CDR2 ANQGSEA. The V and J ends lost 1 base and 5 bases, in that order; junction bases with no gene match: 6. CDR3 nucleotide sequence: TGCAGCGTTGAAGCCGGGACAGGGCTCCACGAGCAGTACTTC. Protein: CSVEAGTGLHEQYF.

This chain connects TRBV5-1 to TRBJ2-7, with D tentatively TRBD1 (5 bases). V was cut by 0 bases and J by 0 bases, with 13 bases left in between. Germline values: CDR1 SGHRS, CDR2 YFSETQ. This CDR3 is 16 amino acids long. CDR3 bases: TGCGCCAGCAGCTTGGATGACAGTGGGTTCTCCTACGAGCAGTACTTC. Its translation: CASSLDDSGFSYEQYF.

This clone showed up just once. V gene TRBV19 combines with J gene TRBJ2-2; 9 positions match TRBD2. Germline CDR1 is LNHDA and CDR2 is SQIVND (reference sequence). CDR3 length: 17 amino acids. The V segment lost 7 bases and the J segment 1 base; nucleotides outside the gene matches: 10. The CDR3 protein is CASISSGVFGNTGELFF. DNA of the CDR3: TGTGCCAGTATTTCTAGCGGGGTCTTCGGGAACACCGGGGAGCTGTTTTTT.

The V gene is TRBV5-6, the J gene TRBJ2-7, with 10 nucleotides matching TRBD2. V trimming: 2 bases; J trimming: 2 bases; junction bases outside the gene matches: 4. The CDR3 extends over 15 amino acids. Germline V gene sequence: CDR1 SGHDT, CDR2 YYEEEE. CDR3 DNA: TGTGCCAGCAGCTTTAGGACTAGCGGCCCCTACGAGCAGTACTTC. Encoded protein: CASSFRTSGPYEQYF.